The 22 T cell receptor beta chains reported below all come from one sample, sequenced in a study of T cell clonotyping in hematopoietic cell transplantation. The time point was: recipient sample about 28 days before transplant, after cytoreduction. Data came from immunoSEQ multiplex PCR; TCRdb stores just in-frame clones and leaves some out. Seen here are 25,000 to 35,000 clones, less than 75% observed once, and the top ten hold about 6%. The sample consisted of peripheral blood mononuclear cells, taken before stem cell transplant. The receptor source for this set is a man aged 45-60 years with myelodysplastic syndrome. Some clones in this sample may be carry-over from other donors' samples.

This chain connects TRBV7-2 to TRBJ2-7; D not certain. This CDR3 has 14 residues. Looked up from germline, CDR1 is SGHTA and CDR2 is FQGNSA. The V end was cut by 0 bases, the J end by 5 bases, with 11 bases between. The CDR3, as DNA: TGTGCCAGCAGCTTAGCGGTAGGGTTCAACGAGCAGTACTTC. This codes for CASSLAVGFNEQYF.

This chain's CDR3 is CASTQGFSGNTIYF. In DNA, the CDR3 is TGTGCTTCAACGCAGGGGTTCTCTGGAAACACCATATATTTT. The V and J genes are TRBV30 and TRBJ1-3; TRBD1 is a possible D gene (6 bases). This CDR3 has 14 amino acids. Looked up from germline, CDR1 is GTSNPN and CDR2 is SVGIG (reference sequence).

This chain joins TRBV6-5 and TRBJ1-5; D not resolved. Germline V gene sequence: CDR1 MNHEY, CDR2 SVGAGI. The CDR3 length is 14 residues. V was cut by 2 bases and J by 6 bases, with 11 bases left in between. The CDR3 DNA reads TGTGCCAGCAGTTACGAGGCCAACGGTCAGCCCCAGCATTTT. Protein sequence: CASSYEANGQPQHF.

This clone was seen a handful of times. The chain uses TRBV6-5 and TRBJ2-3; TRBD2 aligns across 8 bases. V dropped 0 bases and J dropped 5; count of bases not matched to a gene: 7. Germline CDR1 reads MNHEY; CDR2 reads SVGAGI. CDR3 size: 16 residues. CDR3: CASSYSSGGLEDTQYF. As DNA, the CDR3 is TGTGCCAGCAGTTACTCGTCGGGGGGGCTAGAAGATACGCAGTATTTT.

This clone was observed a handful of times. The rearrangement links TRBV5-4 to TRBJ2-4; a possible D gene is TRBD1 (5 bases). V dropped 2 bases and J dropped 5 bases, with 14 bases sitting between them. The CDR3 consists of 15 residues. CDR1 and CDR2 from the germline V gene are SGHNT and YYREEE (reference sequence). The chain's CDR3 is CASSFGFLGQNIQYF. CDR3 coding DNA: TGTGCCAGCAGCTTTGGATTCTTGGGGCAAAACATTCAGTACTTC.

The chain joins TRBV30 to TRBJ1-5; the D is unclear. The germline V gene has CDR1 GTSNPN and CDR2 SVGIG (reference sequence). The CDR3 sequence is 12 residues long. Trimming pared 0 bases from V and 9 bases from J, leaving 9 bases between. As DNA, the CDR3 is TGTGCCTGGAGTGTTAGTTCACGGCCCCAGCATTTT. Amino acids: CAWSVSSRPQHF.

The J gene is TRBJ2-7, the V gene TRBV5-1; no firm D call. Germline V lookup: CDR1 SGHRS, CDR2 YFSETQ. V lost 0 bases to trimming and J lost 2 bases, with 15 bases between them. The CDR3 is 16 residues long. CDR3 DNA: TGCGCCAGCAGCTTGGGTTTTGGTCTATTAACCTACGAGCAGTACTTC. This translates into CASSLGFGLLTYEQYF.

The chain joins TRBV28 to TRBJ2-7; D may match TRBD1 or TRBD2 (6 bases each). V was clipped by 8 bases and J by 3 bases, with 14 bases between them. Germline V gene lookup returns CDR1 MDHEN and CDR2 SYDVKM. There are 13 residues in the CDR3. The CDR3 here is CASQGTGVYEQYF. CDR3 nucleotides: TGTGCCAGCCAGGGGACGGGAGTCTACGAGCAGTACTTC. The full variable domain, in which reference TRBV28 and TRBJ2-7 provide the parts outside the CDR3, is DVKVTQSSRYLVKRTGEKVFLECVQDMDHENMFWYRQDPGLGLRLIYFSYDVKMKEKGDIPEGYSVSREKKERFSLILESASTNQTSMYLCASQGTGVYEQYFGPGTRLTVT.

The gene calls are TRBV6-5 and TRBJ2-7; perhaps TRBD1 as D (5 bases). CDR1 is MNHEY and CDR2 is SVGAGI in the germline V gene. Trimming cost V 2 bases and J 6 bases, with 11 bases left between them. The CDR3 is 13 amino acids. The DNA of the CDR3 is TGTGCCAGCAGTTACCCCCCCAGGGTCGAGCAGTACTTC. It encodes CASSYPPRVEQYF.

The sample holds a few counts of this clone. This chain uses TRBV28 with TRBJ2-7, with TRBD1 identical over 7 bases. The CDR3 runs to 14 residues. CDR1 is MDHEN, CDR2 SYDVKM, per germline. Germline trimming cut 5 bases from V and 6 bases from J; bases unmatched to any gene: 10. This CDR3 reads CASSHRTGGREQYF. For the CDR3, the DNA is TGTGCCAGCAGTCATCGGACAGGAGGCCGCGAGCAGTACTTC.

The chain couples TRBV6-5 to TRBJ1-2; D is possibly TRBD1 (5 bases). The CDR3 is made up of 15 amino acids. Germline CDR1 is MNHEY and CDR2 is SVGAGI. The germline V and J ends were trimmed by 6 bases and 0 bases, with 14 bases remaining between them. In nucleotides, the CDR3 is TGTGCCAGCAGCGACAGTCTTATAGCTAACTATGGCTACACCTTC. Amino acid sequence: CASSDSLIANYGYTF.

The chain uses TRBV4-3 and TRBJ1-2; D perhaps matches TRBD1 (6 bases). Germline CDR1 and CDR2: LGHNA and YSLEER. Trimming removed 3 bases at V and 4 bases at J, with 9 bases between. This CDR3 spans 13 amino acids. This CDR3 reads CASSQSGVYGYTF. DNA for the CDR3: TGCGCCAGCAGCCAGTCAGGGGTCTATGGCTACACCTTC.

This clone was detected a few times. The chain links TRBV13 to TRBJ2-5, with D perhaps TRBD1 (6 bases). This CDR3 spans 15 amino acids. Germline V CDR1 and CDR2: PRHDT, FYEKMQ (reference sequence). V gave up 4 bases and J gave up 5 bases, with 17 bases separating them. The CDR3 DNA reads as TGTGCCAGCAGCTCCCTCCCGGGGCAGGGGGAGACCCAGTACTTC. The encoded protein is CASSSLPGQGETQYF.

The V gene is TRBV28, the J gene TRBJ2-7, with D tentatively TRBD1 or TRBD2 (5 bases each). CDR1 is MDHEN and CDR2 is SYDVKM in the germline V gene. This CDR3 spans 15 amino acids. With 6 bases removed from V and 9 bases from J, the gap between germline ends came to 24 bases. CDR3 sequence: CASRPSGTSPVGQYF. The CDR3 coding sequence is TGTGCCAGCAGACCCTCCGGGACCTCCCCCGTCGGGCAGTACTTC. Supplemented by reference TRBV28 and TRBJ2-7, the full variable domain reads DVKVTQSSRYLVKRTGEKVFLECVQDMDHENMFWYRQDPGLGLRLIYFSYDVKMKEKGDIPEGYSVSREKKERFSLILESASTNQTSMYLCASRPSGTSPVGQYFGPGTRLTVT.

A single count supports this clone. The chain carries TRBV28 and TRBJ1-4; D is unresolved. This CDR3 contains 14 residues. V was trimmed by 5 bases and J by 4 bases, leaving 11 bases between them. Germline CDR1 and CDR2: MDHEN and SYDVKM. This CDR3 is CASSLGQINEKLFF. In DNA, the CDR3 is TGTGCCAGCAGTCTTGGGCAGATTAATGAAAAACTGTTTTTT.

This sequence joins TRBV7-2 and TRBJ2-3; D remains ambiguous. The V gene lost 5 bases and the J gene lost 4 bases, with 10 bases spanning the gap. Per the germline V gene, CDR1 is SGHTA and CDR2 is FQGNSA. The CDR3 is made up of 13 amino acids. In DNA form, the CDR3 reads TGTGCCAGCAGCCTTTCGCTGGCAGATACGCAGTATTTT. Protein sequence: CASSLSLADTQYF. Supplemented by reference TRBV7-2 and TRBJ2-3, the full variable domain reads GAGVSQSPSNKVTEKGKDVELRCDPISGHTALYWYRQSLGQGLEFLIYFQGNSAPDKSGLPSDRFSAERTGGSVSTLTIQRTQQEDSAVYLCASSLSLADTQYFGPGTRLTVL.

The chain joins TRBV7-2 to TRBJ1-5; TRBD1 agrees at 9 bases. CDR1 is SGHTA and CDR2 is FQGNSA in the germline V gene. The CDR3 spans 14 residues. The J segment lost 7 bases and the V segment lost 5 bases, leaving 6 bases of the junction unmatched. CDR3 sequence: CASSDRGGEQPQHF. The CDR3 DNA is TGTGCCAGCAGCGACAGGGGGGGAGAGCAGCCCCAGCATTTT.

This clone occurred once. The chain carries TRBV6-5 and TRBJ2-2; D call uncertain. Trimming took off 3 bases at V and 0 bases at J, with 8 bases between the two ends. Germline CDR1 reads MNHEY; CDR2 reads SVGAGI. The CDR3 has 15 residues. CDR3 amino acids: CASSYLHTNTGELFF. In DNA, the CDR3 is TGTGCCAGCAGTTATCTGCATACGAACACCGGGGAGCTGTTTTTT.

This chain links TRBV4-3 with TRBJ2-2; D is possibly TRBD2 (6 bases). The V end lost 1 base, the J end lost 6 bases, and 12 bases lay between the germline ends. The CDR3 loop spans 15 amino acids. Germline values: CDR1 LGHNA, CDR2 YSLEER. CDR3 nucleotide sequence: TGCGCCAGCAGCCAAGGAGGGAGGCGCCCCGGGGAGCTGTTTTTT. It is translated as CASSQGGRRPGELFF.

CDR3 sequence: CASSYPARTSEETQYF. CDR3 coding DNA: TGTGCCAGCAGTTACCCTGCCCGGACTAGCGAGGAGACCCAGTACTTC. The chain combines TRBV5-4 with TRBJ2-5, with 9 nucleotides matching TRBD2. From germline, CDR1 is SGHNT and CDR2 YYREEE (reference sequence). V shed 5 bases and J 5 bases; nucleotides not matched to a gene: 13. The CDR3 has 16 residues.

The table lists this clone with a few counts. The J gene is TRBJ1-5, the V gene TRBV2; TRBD1 is a possible D gene (5 bases). Germline V gene sequence: CDR1 SNHLY, CDR2 FYNNEI. V lost 1 base, J lost 1 base, and 17 bases lay in between. The CDR3 extends over 18 amino acids. The CDR3 spells CASSEEHPGTASNQPQHF. CDR3 nucleotide sequence: TGTGCCAGCAGTGAAGAACACCCGGGGACGGCAAGCAATCAGCCCCAGCATTTT.

The chain joins TRBV4-1 to TRBJ2-1; 10 bases agree with TRBD2. Germline values: CDR1 MGHRA, CDR2 YSYEKL. The junction had 6 bases not matched to a gene; V was cut back by 7 bases and J by 9 bases. The CDR3 is 13 residues long. The CDR3 protein is CASKGLARSEQFF. CDR3 coding DNA: TGCGCCAGCAAGGGACTAGCGAGGAGTGAGCAGTTCTTC.